This entry lists 10 T cell receptor beta chains sequenced from one sample in a study of T-cell reconstitution after alpha-beta-depleted transplantation in children. TCRbeta library construction was performed incorporating unique molecular identifiers. TCRdb re-called the PCR reads through MiXCR, storing one row per CDR3 protein. The data show more than 550,000 distinct CDR3 sequences, about 10% seen once. The sample here was PBMCs from the stem cell graft donor, taken from the stem cell graft. The receptors stem from a human donor who donated a stem cell graft to a child with acute myeloid leukemia.

This clonotype has ten or more counts. This chain links TRBV2 with TRBJ2-4; 11 bases fit TRBD2. CDR1 SNHLY and CDR2 FYNNEI come from the germline V gene. CDR3 length equals 18 residues. After removal of 0 bases from V and 3 bases from J, the junction contained 7 bases not matched to a gene. In DNA form, the CDR3 reads TGTGCCAGCAGTGAAGCTAGCGGGAGGGCCGCGGTCAAAAACATTCAGTACTTC. Its protein is CASSEASGRAAVKNIQYF.

This clonotype was counted ten times or more. This chain joins TRBV27 and TRBJ2-7; no reliable D call. With 8 bases removed from V and 1 base from J, the gap between germline ends came to 18 bases. This CDR3 has 15 residues. Germline assignment: CDR1 MNHEY and CDR2 SMNVEV (reference sequence). CDR3 residues: CASAPGDEFSYEQYF. CDR3 nucleotide sequence: TGTGCCAGCGCCCCTGGCGACGAATTTTCCTACGAGCAGTACTTC.

This clonotype was recorded many times. The J gene is TRBJ1-5, the V gene TRBV20-1; a weak D match, TRBD1 (5 bases). Germline V lookup: CDR1 DFQATT, CDR2 SNEGSKA (reference sequence). This CDR3 is 13 amino acids long. V was pared by 3 bases and J by 3 bases, with 9 bases between. CDR3 in amino acids: CSASSGTNQPQHF. The DNA for the CDR3 is TGCAGTGCTAGTTCAGGGACCAATCAGCCCCAGCATTTT.

This clonotype was found many times. The V gene is TRBV10-2, the J gene TRBJ1-5; D is possibly TRBD1 (5 bases). CDR3 size: 14 residues. Germline V gene sequence: CDR1 WSHSY, CDR2 SAAADI. V was clipped by 3 bases and J by 4 bases, with 10 bases between them. DNA for the CDR3: TGCGCCAGCAGTGACAGGGTGATGAATCAGCCCCAGCATTTT. It yields the protein CASSDRVMNQPQHF.

The CDR3 region is CASSPTGGLNYGYTF. CDR3 DNA sequence: TGTGCCAGCAGCCCTACAGGGGGCTTAAACTATGGCTACACCTTC. This sequence joins TRBV6-1 and TRBJ1-2; 9 nucleotides align to TRBD1. This CDR3 comprises 15 residues. The germline V gene encodes CDR1 MNHNS and CDR2 SASEGT. V was pared by 6 bases and J by 2 bases, with 7 bases of the junction left unmatched.

This clonotype was detected only a few times. CDR3 in DNA: TGTGCCAGCAGCTTAAGCGGGAGGGCAGGAGCCTACAATGAGCAGTTCTTC. Its protein is CASSLSGRAGAYNEQFF. The V call is TRBV11-3, the J call TRBJ2-1; 10 bases agree with TRBD2. The CDR3 runs 17 residues. Trimming removed 2 bases from V and 2 bases from J; junction bases left unmatched: 6. Looked up from germline, CDR1 is SGHNT and CDR2 is YENEEA. Combining the CDR3 with reference TRBV11-3 and TRBJ2-1 gives the whole variable domain EAGVVQSPRYKIIEKKQPVAFWCNPISGHNTLYWYLQNLGQGPELLIRYENEEAVDDSQLPKDRFSAERLKGVDSTLKIQPAELGDSAVYLCASSLSGRAGAYNEQFFGPGTRLTVL.

This clonotype was detected ten times or more. This chain joins TRBV14 and TRBJ2-1; no firm D call. Trimming pared 1 base from V and 12 bases from J, leaving 13 bases between. The CDR3 runs to 13 residues. Germline lookup yields CDR1 SGHDN and CDR2 FVKESK. The CDR3 sequence: CASSQAILVGQFF. In nucleotides, the CDR3 is TGTGCCAGCAGCCAAGCGATCCTAGTAGGGCAGTTCTTC.

In its sample, this clonotype was seen a few times. This rearrangement joins TRBV6-2 or TRBV6-3 to TRBJ2-3; 8 bases fit TRBD2. With V trimmed by 0 bases and J by 1 base, 15 bases remained unmatched. The CDR3 has 20 amino acids. CDR1 and CDR2 (germline): MNHEY, SVGEGT. The CDR3, as DNA: TGTGCCAGCAGTTACTCGGAGGTTGGTAGCGGGATAGAAGGCACAGATACGCAGTATTTT. Translating it yields CASSYSEVGSGIEGTDTQYF.

This chain connects TRBV11-1 to TRBJ2-5; D not certain. The length of the CDR3 is 12 residues. The V end was cut by 2 bases, the J end by 5 bases, with 6 bases between. Looked up from germline, CDR1 is SGHAT and CDR2 is FQDESV (reference sequence). DNA for the CDR3: TGTGCCAGCAGCTTAACCACGGAGACCCAGTACTTC. Residues: CASSLTTETQYF.

This clonotype was seen many times. At one end the junction does not follow the germline gene, possibly because of a read error. The chain uses TRBV12-3 or TRBV12-4 and TRBJ1-5, with D unresolved. The length of the CDR3 is 12 residues. The CDR3 coding sequence is TGTGCCAGCAGGTTAGAGGGAATGGCCCAGCATTTT. Translating it yields CASRLEGMAQHF.